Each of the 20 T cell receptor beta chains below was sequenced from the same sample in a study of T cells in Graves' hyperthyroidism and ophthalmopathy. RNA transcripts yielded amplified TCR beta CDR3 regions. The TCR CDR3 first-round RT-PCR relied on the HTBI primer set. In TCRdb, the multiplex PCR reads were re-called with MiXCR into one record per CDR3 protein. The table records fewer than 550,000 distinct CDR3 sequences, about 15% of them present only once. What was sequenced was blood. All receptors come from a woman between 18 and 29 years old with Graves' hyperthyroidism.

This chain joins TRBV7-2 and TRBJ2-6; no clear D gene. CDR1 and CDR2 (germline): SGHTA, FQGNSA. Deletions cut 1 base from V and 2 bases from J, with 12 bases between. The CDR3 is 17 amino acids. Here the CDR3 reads CASSLDLWAAGANVLTF. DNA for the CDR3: TGTGCCAGCAGCTTAGATTTATGGGCGGCTGGGGCCAACGTCCTGACTTTC.

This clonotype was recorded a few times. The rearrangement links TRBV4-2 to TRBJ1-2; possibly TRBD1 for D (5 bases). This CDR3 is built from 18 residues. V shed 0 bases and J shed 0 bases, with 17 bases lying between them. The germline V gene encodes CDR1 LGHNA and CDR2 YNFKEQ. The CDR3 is CASSQEILQSGSNYGYTF. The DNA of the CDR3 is TGTGCCAGCAGCCAAGAAATTCTCCAATCAGGGTCTAACTATGGCTACACCTTC.

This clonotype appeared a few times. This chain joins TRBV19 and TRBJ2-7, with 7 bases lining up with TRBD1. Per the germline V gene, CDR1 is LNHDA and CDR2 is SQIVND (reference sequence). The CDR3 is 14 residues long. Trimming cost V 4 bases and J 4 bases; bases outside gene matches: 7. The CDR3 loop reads CASSTRDRAYEQYF. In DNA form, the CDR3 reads TGTGCCAGTAGTACCCGAGACAGGGCTTACGAGCAGTACTTC.

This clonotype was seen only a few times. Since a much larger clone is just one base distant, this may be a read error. The CDR3 DNA reads TGTGCCAGCAGCTTGGGCAGATCTGAGCAGTCCTTC. Translated: CASSLGRSEQSF. This sequence joins TRBV11-1 and TRBJ2-1; D remains ambiguous. The CDR3 extends over 12 amino acids. Germline loops: CDR1 SGHAT, CDR2 FQDESV (reference sequence). Complete variable domain (other parts from reference TRBV11-1 and TRBJ2-1): EAEVAQSPRYKITEKSQAVAFWCDPISGHATLYWYRQILGQGPELLVQFQDESVVDDSQLPKDRFSAERLKGVDSTLKIQPAELGDSAMYLCASSLGRSEQSFGPGTRLTVL.

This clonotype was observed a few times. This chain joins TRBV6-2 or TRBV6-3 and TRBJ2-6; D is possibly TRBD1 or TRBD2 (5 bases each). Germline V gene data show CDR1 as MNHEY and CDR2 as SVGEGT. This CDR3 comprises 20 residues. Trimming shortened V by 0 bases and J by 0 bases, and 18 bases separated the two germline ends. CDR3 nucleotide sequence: TGTGCCAGCAGTTACTCTCCGGGGCCCGGCCCTTCCTCTGGGGCCAACGTCCTGACTTTC. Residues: CASSYSPGPGPSSGANVLTF.

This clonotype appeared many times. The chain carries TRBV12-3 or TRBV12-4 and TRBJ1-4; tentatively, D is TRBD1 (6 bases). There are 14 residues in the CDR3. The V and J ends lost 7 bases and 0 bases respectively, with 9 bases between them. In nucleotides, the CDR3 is TGTGCCAGCAAGAGGGGGGCAACTAATGAAAAACTGTTTTTT. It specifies CASKRGATNEKLFF.

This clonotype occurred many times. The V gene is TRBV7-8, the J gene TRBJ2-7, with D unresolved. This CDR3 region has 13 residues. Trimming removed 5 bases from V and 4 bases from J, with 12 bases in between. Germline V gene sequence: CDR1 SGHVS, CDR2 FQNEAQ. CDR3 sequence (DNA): TGTGCCAGCAGCCGTGATAACCGTTACGAGCAGTACTTC. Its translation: CASSRDNRYEQYF.

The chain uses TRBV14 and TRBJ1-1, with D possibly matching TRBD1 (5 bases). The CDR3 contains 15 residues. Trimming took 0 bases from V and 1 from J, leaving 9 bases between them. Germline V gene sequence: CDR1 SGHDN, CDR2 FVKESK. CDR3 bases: TGTGCCAGCAGCCAAGATCAGGGCAGGAACACTGAAGCTTTCTTT. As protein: CASSQDQGRNTEAFF.

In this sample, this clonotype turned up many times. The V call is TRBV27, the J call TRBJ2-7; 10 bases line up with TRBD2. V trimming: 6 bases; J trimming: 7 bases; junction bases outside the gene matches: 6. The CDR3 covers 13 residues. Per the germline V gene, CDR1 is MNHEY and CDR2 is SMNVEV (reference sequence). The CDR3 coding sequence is TGTGCCAGCAGCCTAGCGGGAGTGGGTGAGCAGTACTTC. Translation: CASSLAGVGEQYF.

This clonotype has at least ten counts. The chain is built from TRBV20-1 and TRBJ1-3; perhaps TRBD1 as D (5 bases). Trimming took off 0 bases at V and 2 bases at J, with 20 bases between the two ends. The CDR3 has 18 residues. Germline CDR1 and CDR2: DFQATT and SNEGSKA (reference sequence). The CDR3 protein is CSARDPSPGGAPGNTIYF. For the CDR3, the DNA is TGCAGTGCTAGAGATCCTTCTCCGGGCGGGGCCCCTGGAAACACCATATATTTT.

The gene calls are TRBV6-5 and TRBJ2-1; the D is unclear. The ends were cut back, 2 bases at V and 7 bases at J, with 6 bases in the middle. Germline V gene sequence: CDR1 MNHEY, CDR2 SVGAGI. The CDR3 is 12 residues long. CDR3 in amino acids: CASSYNRNEQFF. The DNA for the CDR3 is TGTGCCAGCAGTTACAATAGGAATGAGCAGTTCTTC.

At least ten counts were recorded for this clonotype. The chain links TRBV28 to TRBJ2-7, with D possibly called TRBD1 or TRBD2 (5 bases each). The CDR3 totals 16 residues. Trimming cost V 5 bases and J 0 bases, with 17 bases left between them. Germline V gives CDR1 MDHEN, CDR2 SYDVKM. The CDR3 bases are TGTGCCAGCAGTCCCTTAAAGACGGGGACCTCCTACGAGCAGTACTTC. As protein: CASSPLKTGTSYEQYF.

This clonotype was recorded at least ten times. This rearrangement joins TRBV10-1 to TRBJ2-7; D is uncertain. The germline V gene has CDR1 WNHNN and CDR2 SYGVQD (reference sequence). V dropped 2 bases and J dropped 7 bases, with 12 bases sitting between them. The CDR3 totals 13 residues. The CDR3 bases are TGCGCCAGCAGTGAGCCCTTTAGTCGGGAGCAGTACTTC. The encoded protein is CASSEPFSREQYF.

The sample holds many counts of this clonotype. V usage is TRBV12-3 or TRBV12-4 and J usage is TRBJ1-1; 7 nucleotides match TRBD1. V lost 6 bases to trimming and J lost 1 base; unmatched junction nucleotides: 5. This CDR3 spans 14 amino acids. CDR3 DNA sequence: TGTGCCAGCAGCCCGGACAGGAGGAACACTGAAGCTTTCTTT. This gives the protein CASSPDRRNTEAFF.

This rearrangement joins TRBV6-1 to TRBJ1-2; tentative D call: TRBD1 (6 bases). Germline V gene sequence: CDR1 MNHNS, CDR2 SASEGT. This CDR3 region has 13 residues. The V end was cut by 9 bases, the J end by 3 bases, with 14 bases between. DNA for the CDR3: TGTGCCAGTAAGGGGGGGGTTTACTATGGCTACACCTTC. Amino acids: CASKGGVYYGYTF.

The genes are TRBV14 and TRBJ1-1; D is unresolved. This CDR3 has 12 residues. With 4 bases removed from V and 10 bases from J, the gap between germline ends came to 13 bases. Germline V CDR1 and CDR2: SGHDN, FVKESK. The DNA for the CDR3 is TGTGCCAGCAGCCTCGGGCTAGGAGGAGCTTTCTTT. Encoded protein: CASSLGLGGAFF.

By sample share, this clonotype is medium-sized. Here the CDR3 DNA reads TGTGCCAGCAGCCCATTGGGGACAACTAACACTGAAGCTTTCTTT. Translation gives CASSPLGTTNTEAFF. This chain uses TRBV3-1 with TRBJ1-1; possibly TRBD1 for D (6 bases). The CDR3 is 15 residues long. Germline V CDR1 and CDR2: LGHDT, YNNKEL (reference sequence). V lost 4 bases to trimming and J lost 2 bases, with 14 bases between them.

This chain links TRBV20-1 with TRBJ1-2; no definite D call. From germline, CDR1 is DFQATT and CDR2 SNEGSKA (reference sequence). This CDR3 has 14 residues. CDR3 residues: CTPERPGLGYGYTF. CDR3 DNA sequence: TGCACCCCTGAGCGGCCGGGCCTAGGCTATGGCTACACCTTC.

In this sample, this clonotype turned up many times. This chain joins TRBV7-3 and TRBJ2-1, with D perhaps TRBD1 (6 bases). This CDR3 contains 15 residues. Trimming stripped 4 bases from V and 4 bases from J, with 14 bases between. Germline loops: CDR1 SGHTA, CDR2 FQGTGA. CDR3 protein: CASSSTGISYNEQFF. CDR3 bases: TGTGCCAGCAGCTCAACAGGGATTAGTTACAATGAGCAGTTCTTC. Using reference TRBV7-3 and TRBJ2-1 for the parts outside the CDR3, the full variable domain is GAGVSQTPSNKVTEKGKYVELRCDPISGHTALYWYRQSLGQGPEFLIYFQGTGAADDSGLPNDRFFAVRPEGSVSTLKIQRTERGDSAVYLCASSSTGISYNEQFFGPGTRLTVL.

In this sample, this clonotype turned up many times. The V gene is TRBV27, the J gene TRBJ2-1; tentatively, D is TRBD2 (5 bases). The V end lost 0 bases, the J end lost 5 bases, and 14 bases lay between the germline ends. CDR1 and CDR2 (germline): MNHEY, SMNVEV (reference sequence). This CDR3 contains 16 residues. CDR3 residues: CASSLSSLWRDNEQFF. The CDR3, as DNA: TGTGCCAGCAGTTTATCGTCCCTTTGGCGGGACAATGAGCAGTTCTTC.